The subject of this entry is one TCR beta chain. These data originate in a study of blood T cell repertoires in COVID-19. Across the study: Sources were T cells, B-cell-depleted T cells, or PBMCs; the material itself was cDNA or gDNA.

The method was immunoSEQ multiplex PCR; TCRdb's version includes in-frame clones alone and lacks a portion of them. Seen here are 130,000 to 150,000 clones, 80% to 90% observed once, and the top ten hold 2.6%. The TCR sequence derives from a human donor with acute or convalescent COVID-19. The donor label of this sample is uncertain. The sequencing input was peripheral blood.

The DNA for the CDR3 is TGTGCCAGCAGTTACTATCGAGCAGAGACCCAGTACTTC. This gives the protein CASSYYRAETQYF. The gene calls are TRBV6-2 or TRBV6-3 and TRBJ2-5; D remains unclear. Germline assignment: CDR1 MNHEY and CDR2 SVGEGT. Trimming removed 1 base at V and 4 bases at J, with 7 bases between. The CDR3 is made up of 13 amino acids.